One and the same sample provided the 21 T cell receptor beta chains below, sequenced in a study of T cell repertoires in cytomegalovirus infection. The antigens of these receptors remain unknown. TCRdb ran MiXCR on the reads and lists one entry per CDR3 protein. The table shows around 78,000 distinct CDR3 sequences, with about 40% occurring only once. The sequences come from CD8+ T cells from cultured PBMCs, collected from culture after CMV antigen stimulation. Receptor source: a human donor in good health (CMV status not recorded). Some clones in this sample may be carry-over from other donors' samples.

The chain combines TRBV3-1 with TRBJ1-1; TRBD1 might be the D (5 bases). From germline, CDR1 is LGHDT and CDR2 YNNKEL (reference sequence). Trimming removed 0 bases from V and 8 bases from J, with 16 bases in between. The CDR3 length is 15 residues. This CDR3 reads CASSQDPQGSREAFF. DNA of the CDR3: TGTGCCAGCAGCCAAGATCCCCAGGGAAGCCGGGAAGCTTTCTTT.

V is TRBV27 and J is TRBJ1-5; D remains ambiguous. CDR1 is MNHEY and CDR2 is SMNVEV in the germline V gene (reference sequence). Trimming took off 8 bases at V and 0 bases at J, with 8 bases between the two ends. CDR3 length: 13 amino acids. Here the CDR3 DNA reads TGTGCCAGCGGGTGGAATAGCAATCAGCCCCAGCATTTT. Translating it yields CASGWNSNQPQHF.

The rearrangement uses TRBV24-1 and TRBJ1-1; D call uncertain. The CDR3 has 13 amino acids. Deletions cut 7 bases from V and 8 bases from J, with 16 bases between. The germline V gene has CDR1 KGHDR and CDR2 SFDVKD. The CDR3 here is CATRGLDSAEAFF. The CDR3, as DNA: TGTGCCACCAGAGGGCTGGATTCGGCCGAAGCTTTCTTT.

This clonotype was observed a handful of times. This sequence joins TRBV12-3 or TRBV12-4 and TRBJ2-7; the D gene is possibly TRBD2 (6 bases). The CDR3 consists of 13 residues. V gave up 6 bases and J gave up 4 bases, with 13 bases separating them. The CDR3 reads CASSRERAYEQYF. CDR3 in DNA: TGTGCCAGCAGCAGGGAGCGGGCGTACGAGCAGTACTTC.

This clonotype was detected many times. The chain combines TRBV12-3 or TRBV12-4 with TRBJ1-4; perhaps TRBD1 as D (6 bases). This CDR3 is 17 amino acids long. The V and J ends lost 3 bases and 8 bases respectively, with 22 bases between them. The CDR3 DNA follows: TGTGCCAGCAGTTTTTCGGCCGGGGGCGCGTTTCGGGAAAAACTGTTTTTT. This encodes CASSFSAGGAFREKLFF.

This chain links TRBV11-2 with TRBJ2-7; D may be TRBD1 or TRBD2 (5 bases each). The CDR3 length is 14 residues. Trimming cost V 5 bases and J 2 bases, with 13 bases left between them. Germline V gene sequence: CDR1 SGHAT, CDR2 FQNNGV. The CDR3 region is CASSPLGGTYEQYF. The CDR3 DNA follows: TGTGCCAGCAGCCCCCTTGGGGGAACCTACGAGCAGTACTTC.

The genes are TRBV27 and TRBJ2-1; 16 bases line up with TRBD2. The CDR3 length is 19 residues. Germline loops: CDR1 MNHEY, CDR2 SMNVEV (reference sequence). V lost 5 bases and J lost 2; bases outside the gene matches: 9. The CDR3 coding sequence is TGTGCCAGCAGTGATACCGGGACTAGCGGGGGGGCCCCCTACAATGAGCAGTTCTTC. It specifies CASSDTGTSGGAPYNEQFF.

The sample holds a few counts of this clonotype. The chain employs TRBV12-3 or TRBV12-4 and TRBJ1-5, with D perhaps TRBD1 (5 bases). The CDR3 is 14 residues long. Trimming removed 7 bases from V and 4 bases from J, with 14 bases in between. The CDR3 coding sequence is TGTGCCAGCACCTATGTGGAGGGGAATCAGCCCCAGCATTTT. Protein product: CASTYVEGNQPQHF.

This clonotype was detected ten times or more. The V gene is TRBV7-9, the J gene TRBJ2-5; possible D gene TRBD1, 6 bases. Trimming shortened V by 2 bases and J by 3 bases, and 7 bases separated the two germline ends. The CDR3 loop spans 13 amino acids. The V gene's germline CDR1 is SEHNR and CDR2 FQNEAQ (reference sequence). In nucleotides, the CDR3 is TGTGCCAGCAGCTTATCAGGGGAAGAGACCCAGTACTTC. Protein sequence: CASSLSGEETQYF.

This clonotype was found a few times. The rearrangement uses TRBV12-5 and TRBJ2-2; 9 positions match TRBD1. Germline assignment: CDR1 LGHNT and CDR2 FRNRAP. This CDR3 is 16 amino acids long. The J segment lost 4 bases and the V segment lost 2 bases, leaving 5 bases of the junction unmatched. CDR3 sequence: CASGLSGQGGTGELFF. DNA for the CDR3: TGTGCTAGTGGTTTGTCGGGACAGGGAGGCACCGGGGAGCTGTTTTTT.

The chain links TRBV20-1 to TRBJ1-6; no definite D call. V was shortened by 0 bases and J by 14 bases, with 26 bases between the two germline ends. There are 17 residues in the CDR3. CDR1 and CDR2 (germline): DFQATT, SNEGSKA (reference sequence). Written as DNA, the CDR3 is TGCAGTGCTAGAGATAACTCGGGGAGGCTACTCTTCGGGTCCCTCCACTTT. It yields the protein CSARDNSGRLLFGSLHF.

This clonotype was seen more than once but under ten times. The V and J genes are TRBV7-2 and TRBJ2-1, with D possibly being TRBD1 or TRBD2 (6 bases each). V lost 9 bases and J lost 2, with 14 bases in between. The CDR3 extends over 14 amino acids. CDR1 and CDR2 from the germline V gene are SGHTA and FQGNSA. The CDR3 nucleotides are TGTGCCAGTTGGTCGGGGGCCCCCTACAATGAGCAGTTCTTC. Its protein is CASWSGAPYNEQFF.

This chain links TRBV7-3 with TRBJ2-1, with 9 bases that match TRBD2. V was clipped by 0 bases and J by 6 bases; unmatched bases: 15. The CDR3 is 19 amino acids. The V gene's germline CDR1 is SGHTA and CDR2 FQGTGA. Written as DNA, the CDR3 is TGTGCCAGCAGCTTAACGGCGGCTGCGAAGCGGGGGGCTTTCAATGAGCAGTTCTTC. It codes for CASSLTAAAKRGAFNEQFF.

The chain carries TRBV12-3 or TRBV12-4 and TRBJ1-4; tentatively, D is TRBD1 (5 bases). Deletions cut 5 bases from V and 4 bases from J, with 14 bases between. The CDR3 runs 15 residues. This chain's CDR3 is CASSLRGGGNEKLFF. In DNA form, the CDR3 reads TGTGCCAGCAGTCTACGGGGGGGGGGTAATGAAAAACTGTTTTTT.

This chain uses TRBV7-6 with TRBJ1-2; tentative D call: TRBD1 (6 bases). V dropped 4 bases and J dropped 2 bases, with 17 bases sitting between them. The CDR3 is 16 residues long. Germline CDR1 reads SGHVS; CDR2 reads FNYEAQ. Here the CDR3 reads CASSSRQGTQNYGYTF. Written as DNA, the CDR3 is TGTGCCAGCAGCTCTCGGCAGGGGACTCAAAACTATGGCTACACCTTC.

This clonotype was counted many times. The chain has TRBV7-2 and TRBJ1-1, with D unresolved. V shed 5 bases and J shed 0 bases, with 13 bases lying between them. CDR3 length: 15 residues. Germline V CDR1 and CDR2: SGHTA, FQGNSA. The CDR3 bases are TGTGCCAGCAGCCCCCCTCGAATACTGAACACTGAAGCTTTCTTT. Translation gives CASSPPRILNTEAFF.

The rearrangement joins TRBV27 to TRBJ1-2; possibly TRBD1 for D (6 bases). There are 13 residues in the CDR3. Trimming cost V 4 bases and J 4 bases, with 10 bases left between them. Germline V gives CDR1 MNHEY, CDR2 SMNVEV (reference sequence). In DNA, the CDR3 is TGTGCCAGCAGTTACCTGACAGGCTATGGCTACACCTTC. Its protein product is CASSYLTGYGYTF.

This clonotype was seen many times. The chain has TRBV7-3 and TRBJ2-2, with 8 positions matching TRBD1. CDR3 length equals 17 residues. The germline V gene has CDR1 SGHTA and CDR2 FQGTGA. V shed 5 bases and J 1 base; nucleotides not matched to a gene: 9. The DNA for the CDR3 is TGTGCCAGCAGCCGAGGACAGGGTCGTATGAACACCGGGGAGCTGTTTTTT. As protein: CASSRGQGRMNTGELFF.

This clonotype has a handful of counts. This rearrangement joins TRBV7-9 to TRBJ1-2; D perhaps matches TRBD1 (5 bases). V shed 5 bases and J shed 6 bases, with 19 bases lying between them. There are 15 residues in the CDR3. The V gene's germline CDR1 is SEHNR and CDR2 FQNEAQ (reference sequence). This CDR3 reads CASSPSLRGMDGYTF. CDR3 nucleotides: TGTGCCAGCAGCCCTTCTTTAAGGGGAATGGATGGCTACACCTTC.

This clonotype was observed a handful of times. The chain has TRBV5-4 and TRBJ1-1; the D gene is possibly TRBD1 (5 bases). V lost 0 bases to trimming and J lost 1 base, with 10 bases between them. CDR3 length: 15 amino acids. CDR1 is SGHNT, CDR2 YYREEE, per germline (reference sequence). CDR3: CASSLVLTANTEAFF. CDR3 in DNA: TGTGCCAGCAGCTTGGTTTTGACAGCGAACACTGAAGCTTTCTTT. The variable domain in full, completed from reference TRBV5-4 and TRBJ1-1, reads ETGVTQSPTHLIKTRGQQVTLRCSSQSGHNTVSWYQQALGQGPQFIFQYYREEENGRGNFPPRFSGLQFPNYSSELNVNALELDDSALYLCASSLVLTANTEAFFGQGTRLTVV.

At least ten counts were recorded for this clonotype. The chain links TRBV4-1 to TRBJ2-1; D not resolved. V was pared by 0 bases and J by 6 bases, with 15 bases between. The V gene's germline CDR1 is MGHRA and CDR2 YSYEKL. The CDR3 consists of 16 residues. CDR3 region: CASSQETLSTSNEQFF. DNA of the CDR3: TGCGCCAGCAGCCAAGAGACTCTCTCCACCTCCAATGAGCAGTTCTTC.